The 27 T cell receptor beta chains below all came from one sample that was sequenced in a study of siplizumab effects on memory and regulatory T cells. Profiled with immunoSEQ multiplex PCR; TCRdb holds only in-frame clones, not every one. The top ten clones hold roughly 0.23% of a sample with 37,000 or so clones, 89% of them seen once. What was sequenced was naive CD4+ T cells sorted from blood. The receptors stem from a human donor in good health.

The gene calls are TRBV7-9 and TRBJ1-1; no clear D gene. The germline gives CDR1 SEHNR, CDR2 FQNEAQ (reference sequence). V was pared by 7 bases and J by 0 bases, with 12 bases between. This CDR3 contains 14 residues. CDR3 coding DNA: TGTGCCAGCAACTCACGGGAGTTGAACACTGAAGCTTTCTTT. It codes for CASNSRELNTEAFF.

This chain links TRBV18 with TRBJ2-1, with D perhaps TRBD1 (6 bases). The CDR3 loop spans 15 amino acids. The germline V gene encodes CDR1 KGHSH and CDR2 LQKENI. Trimming removed 3 bases from V and 6 bases from J, with 15 bases in between. CDR3 amino acids: CASSPLHGQSNEQFF. The CDR3 region has the DNA TGTGCCAGCTCACCCCTACACGGACAGAGCAATGAGCAGTTCTTC.

CDR3 region: CASSQTQEKLFF. For the CDR3, the DNA is TGTGCCAGCAGTCAGACGCAAGAAAAACTGTTTTTT. The gene calls are TRBV11-1 and TRBJ1-4; no definite D call. Trimming took off 6 bases at V and 8 bases at J, with 10 bases between the two ends. The CDR3 consists of 12 residues. In germline, CDR1 is SGHAT, CDR2 FQDESV (reference sequence).

On this clone: This CDR3 is also generated by other DNA sequences in the sample. The V gene is TRBV20-1, the J gene TRBJ2-3; D unresolved. Germline V gene lookup returns CDR1 DFQATT and CDR2 SNEGSKA (reference sequence). Trimming took 2 bases from V and 2 from J, leaving 2 bases between them. The CDR3 covers 11 residues. The CDR3 DNA is TGCAGTGCTAGATCCACAGATACGCAGTATTTT. It specifies CSARSTDTQYF.

The rearrangement joins TRBV5-1 to TRBJ2-7, with D possibly being TRBD1 (6 bases). V lost 3 bases and J 7 bases, leaving 14 bases between the germline ends. The CDR3 is 13 residues long. Germline V gene lookup returns CDR1 SGHRS and CDR2 YFSETQ. The CDR3 here is CASSYGTPGEQYF. CDR3 bases: TGCGCCAGCAGCTACGGGACACCGGGGGAGCAGTACTTC.

The rearrangement uses TRBV7-9 and TRBJ2-6; D uncertain. V lost 6 bases and J lost 1, with 7 bases in between. The CDR3 sequence is 14 residues long. In germline, CDR1 is SEHNR, CDR2 FQNEAQ (reference sequence). The CDR3 DNA reads as TGTGCCAGCAGACTCGATTCTGGGGCCAACGTCCTGACTTTC. Residues: CASRLDSGANVLTF. Based on the CDR3 plus reference TRBV7-9 and TRBJ2-6, the full variable domain is DTGVSQNPRHKITKRGQNVTFRCDPISEHNRLYWYRQTLGQGPEFLTYFQNEAQLEKSRLLSDRFSAERPKGSFSTLEIQRTEQGDSAMYLCASRLDSGANVLTFGAGSRLTVL.

The chain recombines TRBV6-5 with TRBJ2-1; 8 positions match TRBD2. Trimming removed 0 bases from V and 9 bases from J; junction bases left unmatched: 10. Germline V lookup: CDR1 MNHEY, CDR2 SVGAGI. The CDR3 is made up of 16 amino acids. CDR3 nucleotides: TGTGCCAGCAGTTACTCCATCCAGCGGGGGCAATCTGAGCAGTTCTTC. Amino acids: CASSYSIQRGQSEQFF.

This sequence joins TRBV5-1 and TRBJ2-3; TRBD1 aligns across 7 bases. The V gene end was trimmed by 2 bases and the J gene end by 0 bases; junction bases not matched to a gene: 6. The germline CDR1 and CDR2 sequences are SGHRS and YFSETQ. The CDR3 covers 16 residues. CDR3 region: CASSFPGQSSTDTQYF. In nucleotides, the CDR3 is TGCGCCAGCAGCTTTCCGGGACAGTCTAGCACAGATACGCAGTATTTT.

The chain has TRBV30 and TRBJ1-2, with D unresolved. Per germline, CDR1 GTSNPN and CDR2 SVGIG (reference sequence). The CDR3 loop spans 14 amino acids. Trimming took 5 bases from V and 2 from J, leaving 15 bases between them. Here the CDR3 reads CAWSIDSRNYGYTF. The CDR3 DNA reads TGTGCCTGGTCGATAGACTCAAGAAACTATGGCTACACCTTC.

DNA of the CDR3: TGTGCCAGCAGTGGCACTTCCTTAGGTGAAAAACTGTTTTTT. Amino acids: CASSGTSLGEKLFF. The genes are TRBV6-1 and TRBJ1-4; no reliable D call. CDR1 MNHNS and CDR2 SASEGT come from the germline V gene. The CDR3 is made up of 14 amino acids. V dropped 4 bases and J dropped 7 bases, with 13 bases sitting between them.

The chain carries TRBV7-2 and TRBJ2-2; 9 positions agree with TRBD2. Germline trimming cut 6 bases from V and 2 bases from J; bases unmatched to any gene: 7. The CDR3 length is 16 residues. Germline V gene data show CDR1 as SGHTA and CDR2 as FQGNSA. CDR3 residues: CASRGGGAPNTGELFF. CDR3 DNA sequence: TGTGCCAGCAGAGGCGGGGGGGCACCCAACACCGGGGAGCTGTTTTTT.

The chain couples TRBV5-4 to TRBJ2-3; 11 bases line up with TRBD2. The CDR3 length is 17 residues. The V segment lost 0 bases and the J segment 2 bases; nucleotides outside the gene matches: 5. CDR1 and CDR2 from the germline V gene are SGHNT and YYREEE (reference sequence). The CDR3, as DNA: TGTGCCAGCAGCTTGGCCGGGACTAGCGGTTACACAGATACGCAGTATTTT. This codes for CASSLAGTSGYTDTQYF.

The chain recombines TRBV5-1 with TRBJ1-4, with D hard to call. The CDR3 runs to 15 residues. CDR1 and CDR2 from the germline V gene are SGHRS and YFSETQ. The V end was cut by 0 bases, the J end by 4 bases, with 10 bases between. CDR3 residues: CASSLELGRNEKLFF. The CDR3 DNA reads as TGCGCCAGCAGCTTGGAACTGGGCCGTAATGAAAAACTGTTTTTT.

The chain joins TRBV7-2 to TRBJ2-5; D tentatively fits TRBD1 or TRBD2 (6 bases each). Trimming pared 5 bases from V and 5 bases from J, leaving 12 bases between. Germline V CDR1 and CDR2: SGHTA, FQGNSA. The CDR3 is 13 residues long. CDR3 nucleotide sequence: TGTGCCAGCAGCGTACAGGGAGGTGAGACCCAGTACTTC. It is translated as CASSVQGGETQYF.

The V and J genes are TRBV25-1 and TRBJ1-2; 7 bases fit TRBD1. Germline V gene lookup returns CDR1 MGHDK and CDR2 SYGVNS. There are 13 residues in the CDR3. Trimming cost V 4 bases and J 4 bases; bases outside gene matches: 3. CDR3 protein: CASSVDRVYGYTF. The CDR3 DNA sequence: TGTGCCAGCAGTGTTGACAGGGTCTATGGCTACACCTTC.

The CDR3 here is CASSFSGTSGAGELFF. The DNA for the CDR3 is TGTGCCAGCAGCTTTTCCGGGACTAGCGGCGCCGGGGAGCTGTTTTTT. V is TRBV11-3 and J is TRBJ2-2; 11 bases fit TRBD2. V shed 3 bases, J shed 6 bases, and the junction held 6 bases outside the gene matches. CDR1 and CDR2 (germline): SGHNT, YENEEA. The CDR3 runs 16 residues.

The count of this clone is one. This chain connects TRBV4-2 to TRBJ1-4; D is perhaps TRBD1 (6 bases). Germline CDR1 is LGHNA and CDR2 is YNFKEQ. The V end lost 1 base, the J end lost 3 bases, and 9 bases lay between the germline ends. The CDR3 covers 15 residues. In DNA, the CDR3 is TGTGCCAGCAGCCAAGGGACAGAAGCTAATGAAAAACTGTTTTTT. Protein sequence: CASSQGTEANEKLFF.

The chain joins TRBV5-6 to TRBJ2-7, with D maybe TRBD2 (6 bases). Germline V gives CDR1 SGHDT, CDR2 YYEEEE. Trimming left V 4 bases short and J 3 bases short, with 11 bases between. The CDR3 totals 13 residues. CDR3 amino acids: CASSPGTFYEQYF. In DNA, the CDR3 is TGTGCCAGCAGCCCGGGGACTTTCTACGAGCAGTACTTC.

This chain connects TRBV2 to TRBJ2-5, with TRBD1 matching 8 bases. There are 12 residues in the CDR3. Germline V lookup: CDR1 SNHLY, CDR2 FYNNEI. Trimming cost V 6 bases and J 4 bases; bases outside gene matches: 1. The CDR3 region has the DNA TGTGCCAGCAGAGGACAGGGAGAGACCCAGTACTTC. It yields the protein CASRGQGETQYF. The full variable domain, with the rest looked up from reference TRBV2 and TRBJ2-5, is EPEVTQTPSHQVTQMGQEVILRCVPISNHLYFYWYRQILGQKVEFLVSFYNNEISEKSEIFDDQFSVERPDGSNFTLKIRSTKLEDSAMYFCASRGQGETQYFGPGTRLLVL.

This sequence joins TRBV27 and TRBJ2-1; tentative D call: TRBD2 (5 bases). V shed 6 bases and J shed 1 base, with 22 bases lying between them. CDR3 length: 18 amino acids. The V gene's germline CDR1 is MNHEY and CDR2 SMNVEV (reference sequence). The CDR3 nucleotides read TGTGCCAGCAGCTGGCTCAACCCCGGCAGGAGGTCCTACAATGAGCAGTTCTTC. This codes for CASSWLNPGRRSYNEQFF.

The rearrangement uses TRBV18 and TRBJ2-5; either TRBD1 or TRBD2 may supply D (5 bases each). V was cut by 2 bases and J by 5 bases, with 12 bases left in between. The CDR3 covers 14 residues. Per the germline V gene, CDR1 is KGHSH and CDR2 is LQKENI. The CDR3 region is CASSPVGGRETQYF. The CDR3 DNA reads as TGTGCCAGCTCACCAGTTGGGGGACGGGAGACCCAGTACTTC.

The chain recombines TRBV15 with TRBJ1-6; D gene uncertain. CDR1 LNHNV and CDR2 YYDKDF come from the germline V gene (reference sequence). This CDR3 is 12 amino acids long. V dropped 8 bases and J dropped 7 bases, with 9 bases sitting between them. CDR3 in amino acids: CATGPSNSPLHF. In nucleotides, the CDR3 is TGTGCCACCGGCCCGTCAAATTCACCCCTCCACTTT.

The rearrangement joins TRBV6-1 to TRBJ1-1; no clear D gene. Germline CDR1 reads MNHNS; CDR2 reads SASEGT. This CDR3 comprises 13 residues. Deletions cut 4 bases from V and 1 base from J, with 7 bases between. The CDR3 region has the DNA TGTGCCAGCAGTGGTAGAAGGAACACTGAAGCTTTCTTT. Its protein is CASSGRRNTEAFF.

The V call is TRBV14, the J call TRBJ2-7; D remains unclear. V lost 1 base to trimming and J lost 0 bases, with 10 bases between them. Germline V gene sequence: CDR1 SGHDN, CDR2 FVKESK. CDR3 length: 15 amino acids. The CDR3 DNA follows: TGTGCCAGCAGCCAAGTTCTCTCTAGCTCCTACGAGCAGTACTTC. Residues: CASSQVLSSSYEQYF.

The genes are TRBV9 and TRBJ2-1; the D call may be TRBD1 or TRBD2 (5 bases each). CDR1 is SGDLS and CDR2 is YYNGEE in the germline V gene. V dropped 2 bases and J dropped 6 bases, with 12 bases sitting between them. CDR3 length equals 14 residues. CDR3 in DNA: TGTGCCAGCAGCGTCACCGGGACCCCCAATGAGCAGTTCTTC. Translating gives CASSVTGTPNEQFF. The entire variable domain, with the rest obtained from reference TRBV9 and TRBJ2-1, is as follows: DSGVTQTPKHLITATGQRVTLRCSPRSGDLSVYWYQQSLDQGLQFLIQYYNGEERAKGNILERFSAQQFPDLHSELNLSSLELGDSALYFCASSVTGTPNEQFFGPGTRLTVL.

The V call is TRBV7-6, the J call TRBJ2-2; D remains unclear. Per germline, CDR1 SGHVS and CDR2 FNYEAQ. The CDR3 loop spans 12 amino acids. The ends were cut back, 5 bases at V and 2 bases at J, with 3 bases in the middle. The CDR3 DNA is TGTGCCAGCAGCCGAAACACCGGGGAGCTGTTTTTT. Protein product: CASSRNTGELFF.

The V gene is TRBV28, the J gene TRBJ1-2, with D unclear. V dropped 6 bases and J dropped 6 bases, with 8 bases sitting between them. The germline V gene encodes CDR1 MDHEN and CDR2 SYDVKM. There are 11 residues in the CDR3. The CDR3 DNA follows: TGTGCCAGCAGGGAGGGAAATGGCTACACCTTC. This translates into CASREGNGYTF.